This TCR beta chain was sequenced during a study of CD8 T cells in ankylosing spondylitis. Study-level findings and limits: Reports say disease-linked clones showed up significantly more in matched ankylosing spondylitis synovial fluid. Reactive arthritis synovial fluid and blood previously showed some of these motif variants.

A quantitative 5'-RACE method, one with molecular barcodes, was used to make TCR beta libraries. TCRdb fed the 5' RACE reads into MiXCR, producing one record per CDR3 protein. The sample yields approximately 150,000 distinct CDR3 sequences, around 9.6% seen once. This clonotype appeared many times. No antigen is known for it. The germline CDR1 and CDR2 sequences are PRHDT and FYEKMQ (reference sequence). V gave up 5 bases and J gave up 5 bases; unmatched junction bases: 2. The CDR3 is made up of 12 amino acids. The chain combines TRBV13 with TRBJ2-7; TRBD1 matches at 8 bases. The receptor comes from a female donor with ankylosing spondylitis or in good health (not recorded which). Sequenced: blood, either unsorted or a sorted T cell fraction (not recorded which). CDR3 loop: CASSMTGDEQYF. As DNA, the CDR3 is TGTGCCAGCAGCATGACAGGGGACGAGCAGTACTTC. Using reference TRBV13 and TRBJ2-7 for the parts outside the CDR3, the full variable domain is AAGVIQSPRHLIKEKRETATLKCYPIPRHDTVYWYQQGPGQDPQFLISFYEKMQSDKGSIPDRFSAQQFSDYHSELNMSSLELGDSALYFCASSMTGDEQYFGPGTRLTVT.